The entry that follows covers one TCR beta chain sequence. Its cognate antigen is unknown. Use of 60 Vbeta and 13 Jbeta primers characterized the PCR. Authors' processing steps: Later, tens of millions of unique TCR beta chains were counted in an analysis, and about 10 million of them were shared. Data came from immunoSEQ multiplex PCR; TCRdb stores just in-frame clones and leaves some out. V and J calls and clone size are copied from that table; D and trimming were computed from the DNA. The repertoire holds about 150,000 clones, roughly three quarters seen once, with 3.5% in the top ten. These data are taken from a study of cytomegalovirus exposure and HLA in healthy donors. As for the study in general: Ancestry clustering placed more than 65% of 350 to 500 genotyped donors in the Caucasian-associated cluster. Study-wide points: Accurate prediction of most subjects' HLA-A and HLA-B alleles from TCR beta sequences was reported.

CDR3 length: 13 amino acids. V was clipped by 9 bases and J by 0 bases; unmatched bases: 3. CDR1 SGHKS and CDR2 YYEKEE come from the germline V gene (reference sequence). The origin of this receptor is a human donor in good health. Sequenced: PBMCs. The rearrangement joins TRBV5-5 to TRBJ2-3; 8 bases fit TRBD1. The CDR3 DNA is TGTGCCACTCGACAGGGGAGCACAGATACGCAGTATTTT. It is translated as CATRQGSTDTQYF.